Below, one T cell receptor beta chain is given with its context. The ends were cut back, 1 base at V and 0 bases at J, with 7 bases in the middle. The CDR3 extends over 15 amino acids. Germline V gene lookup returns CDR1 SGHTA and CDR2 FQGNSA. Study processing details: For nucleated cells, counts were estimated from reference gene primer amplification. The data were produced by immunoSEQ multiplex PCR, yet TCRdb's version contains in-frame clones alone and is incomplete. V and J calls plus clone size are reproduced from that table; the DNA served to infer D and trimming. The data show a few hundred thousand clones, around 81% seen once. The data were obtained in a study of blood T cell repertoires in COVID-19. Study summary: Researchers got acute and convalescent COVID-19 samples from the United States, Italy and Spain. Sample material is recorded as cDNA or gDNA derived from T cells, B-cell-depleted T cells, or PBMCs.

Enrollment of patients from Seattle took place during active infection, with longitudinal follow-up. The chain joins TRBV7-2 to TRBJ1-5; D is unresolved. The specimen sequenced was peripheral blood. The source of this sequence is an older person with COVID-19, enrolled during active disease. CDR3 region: CASSLVQDSNQPQHF. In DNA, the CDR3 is TGTGCCAGCAGCTTAGTGCAGGATAGCAATCAGCCCCAGCATTTT.